This T cell receptor (beta chain) was identified in a study of control samples from healthy donors and cancer patients. Profiled with immunoSEQ multiplex PCR; TCRdb holds only in-frame clones, not every one. The sample consists of 120,000 or so clones, roughly 90% of them appearing once. Trimming shortened V by 8 bases and J by 7 bases, and 14 bases separated the two germline ends. Germline V lookup: CDR1 SNHLY, CDR2 FYNNEI. The CDR3 loop spans 13 amino acids. The sequenced sample consisted of blood. The TCR sequence derives from a man between 18 and 35 years old in good health. This chain uses TRBV2 with TRBJ1-4; D is possibly TRBD1 (6 bases). CDR3 bases: TGTGCCAGCCGACGGGAGGGGGGTGAAAAACTGTTTTTT. This encodes CASRREGGEKLFF.